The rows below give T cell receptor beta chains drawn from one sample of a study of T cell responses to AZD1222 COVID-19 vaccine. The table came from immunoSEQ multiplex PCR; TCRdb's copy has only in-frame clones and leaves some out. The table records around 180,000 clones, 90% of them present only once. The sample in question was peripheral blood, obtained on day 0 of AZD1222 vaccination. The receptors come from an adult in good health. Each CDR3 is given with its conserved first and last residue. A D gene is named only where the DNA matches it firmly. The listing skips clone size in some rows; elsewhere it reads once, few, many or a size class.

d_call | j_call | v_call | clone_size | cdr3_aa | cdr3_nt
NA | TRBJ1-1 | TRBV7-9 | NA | CASSLVPYEAFF | TGTGCCAGCAGCTTAGTCCCATATGAAGCTTTCTTT
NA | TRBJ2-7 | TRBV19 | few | CASSSVPPYEQYF | TGTGCCAGTAGTAGCGTGCCCCCTTACGAGCAGTACTTC
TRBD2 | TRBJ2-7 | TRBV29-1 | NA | CSVMVSGGREQYF | TGCAGCGTTATGGTAAGCGGGGGTCGCGAGCAGTACTTC
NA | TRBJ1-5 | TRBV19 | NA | CASKEEGSNQPQHF | TGTGCCAGTAAAGAGGAGGGAAGCAATCAGCCCCAGCATTTT
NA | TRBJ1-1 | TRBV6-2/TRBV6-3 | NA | CASSPLTGMNTEAFF | TGTGCCAGCAGTCCGTTGACAGGAATGAACACTGAAGCTTTCTTT
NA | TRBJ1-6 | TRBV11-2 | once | CASSYNGGNSPLHF | TGTGCCAGCAGCTACAACGGGGGCAATTCACCCCTCCACTTT
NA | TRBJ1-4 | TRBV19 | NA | CASSLGGSNEKLFF | TGTGCCAGTAGTCTCGGTGGGTCTAATGAAAAACTGTTTTTT
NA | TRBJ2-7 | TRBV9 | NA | CASSVRDGAYEQYF | TGTGCCAGCAGCGTACGGGACGGTGCCTACGAGCAGTACTTC
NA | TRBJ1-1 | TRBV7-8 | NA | CASSLGQTAEAFF | TGTGCCAGCAGCTTAGGTCAGACAGCTGAAGCTTTCTTT
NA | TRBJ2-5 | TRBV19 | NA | CASSTLPSETQYF | TGTGCCAGTAGTACCCTCCCCTCGGAGACCCAGTACTTC
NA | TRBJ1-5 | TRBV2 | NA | CASNKRAGNQPQHF | TGTGCCAGCAATAAAAGGGCAGGCAATCAGCCCCAGCATTTT
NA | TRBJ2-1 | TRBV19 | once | CASSKGGEYNEQFF | TGTGCCAGTAGTAAGGGGGGGGAATACAATGAGCAGTTCTTC
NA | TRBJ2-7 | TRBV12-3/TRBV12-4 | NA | CASSLVGIYEQYF | TGTGCCAGCAGTTTAGTCGGAATCTACGAGCAGTACTTC